The following is a T cell receptor (beta chain) sequence with its context. The V gene lost 5 bases and the J gene lost 5 bases, with 9 bases spanning the gap. This CDR3 region has 13 residues. CDR1 SEHNR and CDR2 FQNEAQ come from the germline V gene (reference sequence). The data are from a study of cytomegalovirus exposure and HLA in healthy donors. Researchers ran the PCR with 60 Vbeta and 13 Jbeta primers. Assay used: immunoSEQ multiplex PCR; TCRdb lists only in-frame clones, some missing. This sample has about 190,000 clones, with over 65% found just once. The sequence derives from a man aged 40-49 years in good health and CMV-seropositive. The chain recombines TRBV7-9 with TRBJ1-4; D is unclear. Sequenced material: PBMCs. In nucleotides, the CDR3 is TGTGCCAGCAGCCCTACCTCGAATGAAAAACTGTTTTTT. Protein: CASSPTSNEKLFF.